The 10 T cell receptor beta chains below come from one sample, sequenced in a study of cytomegalovirus exposure and HLA in healthy donors. PCR was performed using 60 Vbeta and 13 Jbeta primers. Clones were read by immunoSEQ multiplex PCR, and TCRdb kept only the in-frame ones, dropping some. The sample consists of 180,000 or so clones, around 76% of them appearing once. Sequenced sample: PBMCs. The receptors here all came from a young woman in good health and CMV-seropositive.

The gene calls are TRBV6-1 and TRBJ1-1; D is undetermined. The V and J ends lost 7 bases and 0 bases respectively, with 15 bases between them. From germline, CDR1 is MNHNS and CDR2 SASEGT. The CDR3 length is 15 residues. The chain's CDR3 is CASNYAGSMNTEAFF. The CDR3 coding sequence is TGTGCCAGCAACTACGCGGGGTCGATGAACACTGAAGCTTTCTTT.

This rearrangement joins TRBV29-1 to TRBJ1-2, with D possibly being TRBD1 (5 bases). The length of the CDR3 is 16 residues. Trimming took 3 bases from V and 8 from J, leaving 25 bases between them. The germline gives CDR1 SQVTM, CDR2 ANQGSEA. The CDR3 spells CSVDSPSSSKGYGYTF. The DNA of the CDR3 is TGCAGCGTTGACTCTCCGAGTTCCTCTAAGGGGTACGGCTACACCTTC.

The chain joins TRBV4-1 to TRBJ2-5, with TRBD1 matching 7 bases. The J call is uncertain, as TRBJ2-7 better fits the DNA end. CDR1 MGHRA and CDR2 YSYEKL come from the germline V gene. This CDR3 region has 15 residues. CDR3 in amino acids: CASSQEPTGNYEQYF. CDR3 DNA: TGCGCCAGCAGCCAGGAACCGACAGGGAACTACGAGCAGTACTTC.

The rearrangement links TRBV5-4 to TRBJ1-1, with a possible D match to TRBD1 (6 bases). The V gene's germline CDR1 is SGHNT and CDR2 YYREEE (reference sequence). The CDR3 has 13 amino acids. V was shortened by 0 bases and J by 5 bases, with 8 bases between the two germline ends. The CDR3 sequence is CASSLDQGTEAFF. The CDR3 coding sequence is TGTGCCAGCAGCTTGGACCAGGGGACTGAAGCTTTCTTT.

The chain carries TRBV5-1 and TRBJ2-5; unclear D gene. Between the trimmed V and J ends, which lost 2 bases and 5 bases, there was a span of 10 bases. The germline CDR1 and CDR2 sequences are SGHRS and YFSETQ. CDR3 size: 13 residues. The CDR3, as DNA: TGCGCCAGCAGCTTTATCGTCGGTGAGACCCAGTACTTC. It is translated as CASSFIVGETQYF.

V gene TRBV9 combines with J gene TRBJ1-2; tentatively, D is TRBD1 (5 bases). Germline V CDR1 and CDR2: SGDLS, YYNGEE. The length of the CDR3 is 15 residues. Trimming left V 3 bases short and J 2 bases short, with 14 bases between. For the CDR3, the DNA is TGTGCCAGCAGCGCTGACAGTCGCGGCAACTATGGCTACACCTTC. This codes for CASSADSRGNYGYTF.

The J gene is TRBJ2-1, the V gene TRBV5-1, with D possibly TRBD1 on 6 matching bases. CDR1 and CDR2 from the germline V gene are SGHRS and YFSETQ. V was clipped by 5 bases and J by 7 bases, with 19 bases between them. The length of the CDR3 is 15 residues. The CDR3 sequence: CASSYTGQLGNEQFF. The CDR3 DNA sequence: TGCGCCAGCAGTTATACCGGACAGCTAGGGAATGAGCAGTTCTTC. The full variable domain, rest sourced from reference TRBV5-1 and TRBJ2-1, is KAGVTQTPRYLIKTRGQQVTLSCSPISGHRSVSWYQQTPGQGLQFLFEYFSETQRNKGNFPGRFSGRQFSNSRSEMNVSTLELGDSALYLCASSYTGQLGNEQFFGPGTRLTVL.

This rearrangement joins TRBV30 to TRBJ1-1; 7 bases agree with TRBD1. The V and J ends lost 3 bases and 1 base, in that order; junction bases with no gene match: 8. This CDR3 is built from 15 residues. Germline CDR1 is GTSNPN and CDR2 is SVGIG (reference sequence). The CDR3 region has the DNA TGTGCCTGGAGGGAACAGGGGAGAGGGAACACTGAAGCTTTCTTT. Its translation: CAWREQGRGNTEAFF.

In this sample, this clone turned up a few times. This sequence joins TRBV5-4 and TRBJ1-2; 11 nucleotides line up with TRBD1. The germline CDR1 and CDR2 sequences are SGHNT and YYREEE (reference sequence). The CDR3 totals 15 residues. Trimming removed 3 bases from V and 12 bases from J; junction bases left unmatched: 13. CDR3 residues: CASSSGTGGELSHTF. The CDR3 nucleotides are TGTGCCAGCAGCTCGGGGACAGGGGGAGAGTTGTCGCACACCTTC. Together with reference TRBV5-4 and TRBJ1-2, the CDR3 gives the full variable domain: ETGVTQSPTHLIKTRGQQVTLRCSSQSGHNTVSWYQQALGQGPQFIFQYYREEENGRGNFPPRFSGLQFPNYSSELNVNALELDDSALYLCASSSGTGGELSHTFGSGTRLTVV.

This clone has just one count. The chain is built from TRBV2 and TRBJ1-3; a weak D match, TRBD1 (6 bases). V lost 6 bases and J 0 bases, leaving 12 bases between the germline ends. The germline V gene has CDR1 SNHLY and CDR2 FYNNEI. The CDR3 spans 15 residues. The CDR3 sequence: CASSGTPHSGNTIYF. The CDR3 bases are TGTGCCAGCAGCGGGACACCGCACTCTGGAAACACCATATATTTT.